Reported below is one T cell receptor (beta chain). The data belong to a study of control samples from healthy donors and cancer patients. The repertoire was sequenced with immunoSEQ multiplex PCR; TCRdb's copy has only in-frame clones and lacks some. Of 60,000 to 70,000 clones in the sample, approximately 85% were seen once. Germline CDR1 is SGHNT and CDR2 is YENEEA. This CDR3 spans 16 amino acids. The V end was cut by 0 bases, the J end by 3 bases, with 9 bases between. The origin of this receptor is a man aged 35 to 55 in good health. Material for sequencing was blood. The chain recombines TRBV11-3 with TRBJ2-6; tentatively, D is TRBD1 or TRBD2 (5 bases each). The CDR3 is CASSLDGGNGANVLTF. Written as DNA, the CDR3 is TGTGCCAGCAGCTTAGATGGGGGAAATGGGGCCAACGTCCTGACTTTC.